This record covers a single T cell receptor beta chain. Its antigen remains unidentified. This record belongs to a study of Graves' ophthalmopathy and Graves' hyperthyroidism. About the study: No treatment had been given when peripheral blood was collected at initial diagnosis. General study results and limits: Ophthalmopathy versus stable hyperthyroidism: 13-signature model gave roughly 88% sensitivity, less than 82% specificity.

Each donor who had ophthalmopathy showed moderate-to-severe activity, a CAS of ≥3, a NOSPECS of ≥4, and a duration under 3 months. Among the exclusions were patients with other autoimmune diseases, uncontrolled infections, pregnancy or lactation. Germline assignment: CDR1 SGDLS and CDR2 YYNGEE. After removal of 4 bases from V and 3 bases from J, the junction contained 11 bases not matched to a gene. The CDR3 length is 17 residues. RNA transcripts served as template for amplifying TCR beta CDR3 sequences. HTBI-primed first-round RT-PCR preceded second-round multiplex PCR. TCRdb re-derived calls from the multiplex PCR reads in MiXCR, one entry per CDR3 protein. The profile shows around 660,000 distinct CDR3 sequences, about two fifths of them singletons.

The sequenced material came from peripheral blood. This TCR was sampled from an adult man with Graves' ophthalmopathy. V and J are TRBV9 and TRBJ2-2; TRBD2 matches 8 bases. The CDR3 here is CASSTPGGGRHTGELFF. DNA for the CDR3: TGTGCCAGCAGCACCCCCGGGGGGGGGAGGCACACCGGGGAGCTGTTTTTT. Full variable domain (outside the CDR3, taken from reference TRBV9 and TRBJ2-2): DSGVTQTPKHLITATGQRVTLRCSPRSGDLSVYWYQQSLDQGLQFLIQYYNGEERAKGNILERFSAQQFPDLHSELNLSSLELGDSALYFCASSTPGGGRHTGELFFGEGSRLTVL.